A selection of T cell receptor beta chains follows, all from one sample in a study of cytomegalovirus exposure and HLA in healthy donors. Method: immunoSEQ multiplex PCR; TCRdb's copy keeps in-frame clones and lacks some. The table has about 180,000 clones, roughly 86% seen once. The sequenced sample consisted of PBMCs. Source of these receptors: a girl aged 10-17 years in good health and CMV-seropositive. Both conserved end residues are part of each CDR3. D genes are given only for firm matches. Only part of the rows carry a size: once, few, many, or a class if the clone is expanded.

clone size,J gene,V gene,D gene,CDR3 DNA,CDR3 protein
.,TRBJ2-5,TRBV6-1,.,TGTGCCAGTATCTTCCAGGGGCCGCAAGAGACCCAGTACTTC,CASIFQGPQETQYF
.,TRBJ1-1,TRBV6-1,TRBD1,TGTGCCAGCAGTGGGGACAGGTATAACACTGAAGCTTTCTTT,CASSGDRYNTEAFF
once,TRBJ1-1,TRBV7-8,.,TGTGCCAGCAGCTTAGCCGGTTACGCTGAAGCTTTCTTT,CASSLAGYAEAFF
.,TRBJ1-4,TRBV6-5,.,TGTGCCAGCGTTAGGACAGTCAAGCCTAATGAAAAACTGTTTTTT,CASVRTVKPNEKLFF
.,TRBJ1-2,TRBV5-4,.,TGTGCCAGCAGTTCCAATCCGGGACACTGGGGTTTC,CASSSNPGHWGF
.,TRBJ2-1,TRBV9,TRBD1,TGTGCCAGCAGCGATCGGACAGGGTCCTACAATGAGCAGTTCTTC,CASSDRTGSYNEQFF
.,TRBJ1-5,TRBV11-2,.,TGTGCCAGCAGCTTAGCCCCAAATCAGCCCCAGCATTTT,CASSLAPNQPQHF
.,TRBJ2-1,TRBV6-6,TRBD1,TGTGCCAGCAGTACCCAGGGGGCGATGACTTTGAATGAGCAGTTCTTC,CASSTQGAMTLNEQFF
.,TRBJ1-1,TRBV2,.,TGTGCCAGCTTTGAAACACACGAATCCAACACTGAAGCTTTCTTT,CASFETHESNTEAFF
.,TRBJ2-2,TRBV14,.,TGTGCCAGCAGCCACGACCGGACTGGATACAAGAACACCGGGGAGCTGTTTTTT,CASSHDRTGYKNTGELFF
.,TRBJ1-2,TRBV5-6,.,TGTGCCAGCAGCTACGACCCTCACAGGGAGGGCTACACCTTC,CASSYDPHREGYTF
.,TRBJ2-7,TRBV18,.,TGTGCCAGCTCACCACGACTTACCTACGAGCAGTACTTC,CASSPRLTYEQYF
.,TRBJ2-7,TRBV5-6,TRBD1,TGTGCCAGCAGCTATTACGTTAGGGGGCCCGAGAATTTCCCCGAGCAGTACTTC,CASSYYVRGPENFPEQYF
.,TRBJ2-3,TRBV11-2,TRBD2,TGTGCCAGCAGCTGGACTAGCGGCAAGCTGGATACGCAGTATTTT,CASSWTSGKLDTQYF
.,TRBJ1-1,TRBV2,TRBD1,TGTGCCAGCACTAGGACAGGGATCCCTGAAGCTTTCTTT,CASTRTGIPEAFF
.,TRBJ2-1,TRBV2,TRBD1,TGTGCCATCGGACAGGGGGCGGGTGAGCAGTTCTTC,CAIGQGAGEQFF
.,TRBJ1-2,TRBV5-6,.,TGTGCCAGCAGCTTGGGTGACATAAACTATGGCTACACCTTC,CASSLGDINYGYTF
.,TRBJ2-2,TRBV4-1,TRBD1,TGCGCCAGTAATCCGGGACAGGGCCTGAACACCGGGGAGCTGTTTTTT,CASNPGQGLNTGELFF
.,TRBJ1-5,TRBV5-4,TRBD1,TGTGCCAGCAGCTTGGACGGGACAGTAGCAAATCAGCCCCAGCATTTT,CASSLDGTVANQPQHF
.,TRBJ1-1,TRBV11-2,.,TGTGCCAGCAGCTTCACCCGACACCAGAACACTGAAGCTTTCTTT,CASSFTRHQNTEAFF
.,TRBJ2-7,TRBV5-1,.,TGCGCCAGCAGCCCCCCAGCGGGCTCGGCCTACGAGCAGTACTTC,CASSPPAGSAYEQYF
.,TRBJ1-2,TRBV4-1,.,TGCGCCAGCAGCCAAATTGGGCTTGGTCGCTACACCTTC,CASSQIGLGRYTF
.,TRBJ1-2,TRBV9,TRBD1,TGTGCCAGCAGCGCATCCGGGACAGCAATTTCTAACTATGGCTACACCTTC,CASSASGTAISNYGYTF
.,TRBJ2-7,TRBV14,.,TGTGCCAGCAGCCAAGAGGCAGGAACCTCCTACGAGCAGTACTTC,CASSQEAGTSYEQYF
.,TRBJ2-7,TRBV6-1,.,TGTGCCAGCAGTGAAGTGGCAGCGAACTACGAGCAGTACTTC,CASSEVAANYEQYF
.,TRBJ1-1,TRBV5-4,TRBD1,TGTGCCAGCAGCTTGAGAGAGGGGGCCGCCAGTGAAGCTTTCTTT,CASSLREGAASEAFF
.,TRBJ2-6,TRBV7-9,TRBD1,TGTGCCAGCAGCTTAAAAGGGGACAGGACCAACGTCCTGACTTTC,CASSLKGDRTNVLTF
.,TRBJ1-3,TRBV11-2,.,TGTGCCTCGGGTGGATCCCCCTCTGGAAACACCATATATTTT,CASGGSPSGNTIYF
.,TRBJ2-5,TRBV6-4,.,TGTGCCAGCAGTGTCGGCAGGGAGGTTGGAGAGACCCAGTACTTC,CASSVGREVGETQYF
.,TRBJ2-2,TRBV7-8,.,TGTGCCAGCAGCTCGGGGGCCGGGGAGCTGTTTTTT,CASSSGAGELFF
.,TRBJ1-2,TRBV11-3,.,TGTGCCAGCAGCTTCGCCTTTCGGGACTATGGCTACACCTTC,CASSFAFRDYGYTF
.,TRBJ1-5,TRBV19,.,TGTGCCAGTAGATCAGGAAATCAGCCCCAGCATTTT,CASRSGNQPQHF
once,TRBJ1-2,TRBV18,.,TGTGCCAGCTCACCGGGGGGGGCCGATGGCTACACCTTC,CASSPGGADGYTF
.,TRBJ1-1,TRBV13,TRBD1,TGTGCCAGCAGCTTAAAAGGGACAGGTAACACTGAAGCTTTCTTT,CASSLKGTGNTEAFF
.,TRBJ2-7,TRBV5-1,.,TGTGCCAGCAGCTTGGGGCGGGGTAGGGACGAGCAGTACTTC,CASSLGRGRDEQYF
.,TRBJ1-4,TRBV27,.,TGTGCCAGCAGTAGCCCCTCCAGGGCCCAACTGTTTTTT,CASSSPSRAQLFF
.,TRBJ1-4,TRBV30,.,TGTGCCTGGAGTGAACCCGGGACTTGGGAAGAAAAACTGTTTTTT,CAWSEPGTWEEKLFF